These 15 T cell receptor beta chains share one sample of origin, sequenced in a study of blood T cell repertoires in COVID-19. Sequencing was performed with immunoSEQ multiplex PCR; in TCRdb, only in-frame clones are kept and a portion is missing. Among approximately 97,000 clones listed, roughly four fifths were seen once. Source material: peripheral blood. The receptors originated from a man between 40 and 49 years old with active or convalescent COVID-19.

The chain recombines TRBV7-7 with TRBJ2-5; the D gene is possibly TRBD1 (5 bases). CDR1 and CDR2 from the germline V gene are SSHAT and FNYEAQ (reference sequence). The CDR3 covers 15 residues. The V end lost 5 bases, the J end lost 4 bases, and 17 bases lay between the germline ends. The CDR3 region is CASSPDSYLGETQYF. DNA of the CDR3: TGTGCCAGCAGCCCCGACAGCTACCTTGGAGAGACCCAGTACTTC.

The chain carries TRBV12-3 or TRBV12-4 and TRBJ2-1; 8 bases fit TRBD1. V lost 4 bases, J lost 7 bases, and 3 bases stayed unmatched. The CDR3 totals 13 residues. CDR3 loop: CASSYWTGNEQFF. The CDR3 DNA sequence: TGTGCCAGCAGTTACTGGACAGGGAATGAGCAGTTCTTC.

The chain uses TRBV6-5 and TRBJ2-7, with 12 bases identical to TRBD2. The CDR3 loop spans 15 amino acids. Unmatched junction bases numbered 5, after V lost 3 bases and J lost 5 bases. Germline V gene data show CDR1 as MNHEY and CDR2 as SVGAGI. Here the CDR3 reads CASSYSSGGAHEQYF. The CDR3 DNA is TGTGCCAGCAGTTATTCTAGCGGGGGGGCCCACGAGCAGTACTTC.

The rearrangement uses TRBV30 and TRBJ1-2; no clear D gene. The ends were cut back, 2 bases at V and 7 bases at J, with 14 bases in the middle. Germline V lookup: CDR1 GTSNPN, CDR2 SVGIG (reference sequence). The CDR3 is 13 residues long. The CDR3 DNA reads TGTGCCTGGAGTCCCTTACGGGGAAGTGGCTACACCTTC. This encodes CAWSPLRGSGYTF.

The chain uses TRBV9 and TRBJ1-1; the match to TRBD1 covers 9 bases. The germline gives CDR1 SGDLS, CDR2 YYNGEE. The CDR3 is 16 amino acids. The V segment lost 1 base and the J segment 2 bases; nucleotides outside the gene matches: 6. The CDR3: CASSVTGGSVNTEAFF. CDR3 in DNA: TGTGCCAGCAGCGTAACAGGGGGCTCCGTTAACACTGAAGCTTTCTTT.

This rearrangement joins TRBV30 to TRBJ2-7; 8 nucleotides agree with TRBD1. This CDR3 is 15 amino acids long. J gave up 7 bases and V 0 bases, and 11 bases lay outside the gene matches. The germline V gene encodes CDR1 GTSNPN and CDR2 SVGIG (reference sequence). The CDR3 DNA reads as TGTGCCTGGAGTGTAAACGGACAGGGATTAACGGAGCAGTACTTC. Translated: CAWSVNGQGLTEQYF.

CDR3: CASSPIRSEQYF. CDR3 DNA sequence: TGTGCCAGCAGCCCAATTCGGAGCGAGCAGTACTTC. The J gene is TRBJ2-7, the V gene TRBV14; D not certain. The CDR3 is made up of 12 amino acids. V was clipped by 4 bases and J by 6 bases, with 10 bases between them. Germline V CDR1 and CDR2: SGHDN, FVKESK.

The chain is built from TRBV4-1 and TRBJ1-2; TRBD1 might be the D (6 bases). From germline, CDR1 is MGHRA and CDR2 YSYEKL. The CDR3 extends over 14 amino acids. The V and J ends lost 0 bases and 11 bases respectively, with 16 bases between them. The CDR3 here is CASSQESTGSGYTF. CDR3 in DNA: TGCGCCAGCAGCCAAGAGAGCACAGGGTCTGGGTACACCTTC.

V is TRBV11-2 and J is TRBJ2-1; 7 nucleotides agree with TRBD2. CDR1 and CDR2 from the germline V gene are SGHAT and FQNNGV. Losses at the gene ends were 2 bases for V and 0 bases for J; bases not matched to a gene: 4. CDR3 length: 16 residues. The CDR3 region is CASSLNSGHSYNEQFF. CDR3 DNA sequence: TGTGCCAGCAGCTTAAATAGCGGGCACTCCTACAATGAGCAGTTCTTC.

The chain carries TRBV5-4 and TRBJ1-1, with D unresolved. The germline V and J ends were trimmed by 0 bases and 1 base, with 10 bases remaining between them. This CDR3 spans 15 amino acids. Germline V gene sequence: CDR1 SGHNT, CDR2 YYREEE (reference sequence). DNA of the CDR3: TGTGCCAGCAGCTTGGGGTTCCAACAGAACACTGAAGCTTTCTTT. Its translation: CASSLGFQQNTEAFF.

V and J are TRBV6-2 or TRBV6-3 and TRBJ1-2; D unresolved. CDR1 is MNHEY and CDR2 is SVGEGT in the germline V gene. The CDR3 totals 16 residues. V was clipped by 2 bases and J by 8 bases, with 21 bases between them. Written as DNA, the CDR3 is TGTGCCAGCAGTTACGAAACATCGAAACAGTGGAAAGGCTACACCTTC. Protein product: CASSYETSKQWKGYTF.

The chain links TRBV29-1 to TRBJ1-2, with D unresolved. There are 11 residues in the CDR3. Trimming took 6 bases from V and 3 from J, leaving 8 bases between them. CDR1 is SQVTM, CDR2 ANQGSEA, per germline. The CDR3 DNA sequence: TGCAGCGTCCGGGTTGACTATGGCTACACCTTC. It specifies CSVRVDYGYTF.

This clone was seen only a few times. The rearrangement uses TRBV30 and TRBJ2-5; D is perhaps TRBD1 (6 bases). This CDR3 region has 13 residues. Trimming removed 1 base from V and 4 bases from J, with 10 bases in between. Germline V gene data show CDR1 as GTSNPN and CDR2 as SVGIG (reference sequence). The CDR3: CAWSGGPGETQYF. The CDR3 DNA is TGTGCCTGGAGTGGGGGGCCGGGAGAGACCCAGTACTTC.

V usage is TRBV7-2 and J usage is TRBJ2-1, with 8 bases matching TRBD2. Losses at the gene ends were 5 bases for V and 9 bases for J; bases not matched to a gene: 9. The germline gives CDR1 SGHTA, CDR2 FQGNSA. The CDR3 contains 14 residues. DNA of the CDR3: TGTGCCAGCAGCGCCCGCGGGGGGCGCAGTGAGCAGTTCTTC. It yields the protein CASSARGGRSEQFF.

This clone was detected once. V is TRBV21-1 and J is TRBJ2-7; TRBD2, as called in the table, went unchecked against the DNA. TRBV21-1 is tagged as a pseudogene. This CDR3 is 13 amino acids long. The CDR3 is CASSKTSFNEQYF. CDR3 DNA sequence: TGTGCCAGCAGCAAAACTAGCTTTAACGAGCAGTACTTC.